This T cell receptor (beta chain) is from a study of metastatic and nonmetastatic thyroid tumors. Background on the study: Repertoires from blood and tumor or nodule tissue of malignant and benign thyroid patients were compared.

Study-level findings and limits: Versus benign nodules, malignant thyroid tumors reportedly had significantly higher TCR beta diversity, in blood and tumor.

Original analysis: The study built a papillary thyroid cancer distant-metastasis classifier from CDR3 differences across clinicopathological groups. TCRdb re-clonotyped the PCR reads via MiXCR. TCRdb, rather than the study authors, made the V and J calls. This table holds tens of thousands of clones, about 24% found once. For this clone: Its antigen remains unknown.

Every patient was untreated before thyroid surgery. CDR3 length: 12 residues. Germline CDR1 and CDR2: LGHDT and YNNKEL (reference sequence). V lost 1 base, J lost 8 bases, and 8 bases lay in between. This clonotype originated in a male donor with papillary thyroid cancer or a benign thyroid nodule (not recorded which). Some clones in this sample may be carry-over from other donors' samples. Sample: tumor tissue. The chain has TRBV3-1 and TRBJ1-2; D is perhaps TRBD1 (5 bases). CDR3 amino acids: CASSQGGAGYTF. Here the CDR3 DNA reads TGTGCCAGCAGCCAAGGAGGGGCAGGCTACACCTTC.